This passage covers 20 T cell receptor beta chains from one sample sequenced in a study of blood T cell repertoires in COVID-19. Generated by immunoSEQ multiplex PCR, the TCRdb table keeps only in-frame clones and is missing some. There are about 300,000 clones in the sample; 80% to 95% occur only once, and roughly 7.3% lies in the top ten. Sequenced input: peripheral blood. Source of these receptors: a woman in her twenties or thirties with COVID-19, enrolled during active disease.

The V call is TRBV30, the J call TRBJ2-5; TRBD1 matches 11 bases. The CDR3 totals 15 residues. The trim removed 7 bases at V and 5 bases at J, leaving 12 bases unmatched. CDR1 and CDR2 from the germline V gene are GTSNPN and SVGIG (reference sequence). In nucleotides, the CDR3 is TGTGCCTCACGGGCGAGGGACAGGGGGAGGGAGACCCAGTACTTC. Translated, it gives CASRARDRGRETQYF.

V is TRBV21-1 and J is TRBJ1-3. TRBV21-1 is a pseudogene. The length of the CDR3 is 16 residues. Here the CDR3 DNA reads TGTGCCAGCCAACGCGGCCGGGTAAACTCTGGAAACACCATATATTTT. Amino acids: CASQRGRVNSGNTIYF.

About this clone itself: Germline and junction disagree at one end, which may indicate a read error. The CDR3 sequence is CASSLWDRGPSISF. Here the CDR3 DNA reads TGTGCCAGCAGCTTATGGGACAGGGGGCCCTCTATCTCCTTC. The chain recombines TRBV5-4 with TRBJ1-2, with 12 bases identical to TRBD1. Germline CDR1 SGHNT, CDR2 YYREEE (reference sequence). This CDR3 has 14 amino acids.

The rearrangement joins TRBV2 to TRBJ2-7; 13 bases fit TRBD2. Trimming removed 3 bases from V and 1 base from J; junction bases left unmatched: 6. The CDR3 loop spans 17 amino acids. CDR1 and CDR2 (germline): SNHLY, FYNNEI. The CDR3 reads CASSDLGLAGASYEQYF. The CDR3 nucleotides read TGTGCCAGCAGTGACCTCGGACTAGCGGGAGCGTCCTACGAGCAGTACTTC. The variable domain in full, with the rest retrieved from reference TRBV2 and TRBJ2-7, is EPEVTQTPSHQVTQMGQEVILRCVPISNHLYFYWYRQILGQKVEFLVSFYNNEISEKSEIFDDQFSVERPDGSNFTLKIRSTKLEDSAMYFCASSDLGLAGASYEQYFGPGTRLTVT.

This chain links TRBV2 with TRBJ1-1; the match to TRBD1 covers 9 bases. Trimming at V came to 5 bases and at J to 7 bases, leaving 8 bases not matched to a gene. The length of the CDR3 is 14 residues. Per germline, CDR1 SNHLY and CDR2 FYNNEI. The CDR3 reads CASSPGQGLGEAFF. The CDR3 DNA reads TGTGCCAGCAGTCCGGGACAGGGCCTCGGTGAAGCTTTCTTT.

There are a few counts of this clone. The chain carries TRBV5-1 and TRBJ2-7; 11 bases are shared with TRBD1. The J segment lost 4 bases and the V segment lost 4 bases, leaving 7 bases of the junction unmatched. Per germline, CDR1 SGHRS and CDR2 YFSETQ. The CDR3 contains 15 residues. This CDR3 reads CASSPRDRGGYEQYF. The CDR3 nucleotides are TGCGCCAGCAGCCCCCGGGACAGGGGGGGTTACGAGCAGTACTTC. Full variable domain (outside the CDR3, taken from reference TRBV5-1 and TRBJ2-7): KAGVTQTPRYLIKTRGQQVTLSCSPISGHRSVSWYQQTPGQGLQFLFEYFSETQRNKGNFPGRFSGRQFSNSRSEMNVSTLELGDSALYLCASSPRDRGGYEQYFGPGTRLTVT.

The chain is built from TRBV13 and TRBJ2-1; 10 bases are a match to TRBD2. There are 17 residues in the CDR3. CDR1 and CDR2 (germline): PRHDT, FYEKMQ (reference sequence). V was pared by 4 bases and J by 2 bases, with 8 bases of the junction left unmatched. The CDR3, as DNA: TGTGCCAGCAGCTCGAGAGGACTAGCGGACCCCTACAATGAGCAGTTCTTC. This translates into CASSSRGLADPYNEQFF. The full variable domain, completed using reference TRBV13 and TRBJ2-1, is AAGVIQSPRHLIKEKRETATLKCYPIPRHDTVYWYQQGPGQDPQFLISFYEKMQSDKGSIPDRFSAQQFSDYHSELNMSSLELGDSALYFCASSSRGLADPYNEQFFGPGTRLTVL.

CDR3 protein: CASSYSTGTGGDEQYF. CDR3 DNA sequence: TGTGCCAGCAGTTACTCGACTGGGACAGGGGGCGACGAGCAGTACTTC. This chain uses TRBV6-6 with TRBJ2-7; 12 nucleotides agree with TRBD1. The CDR3 extends over 16 amino acids. Germline V gene data show CDR1 as MNHNY and CDR2 as SVGAGI (reference sequence). V was pared by 0 bases and J by 5 bases, with 5 bases of the junction left unmatched.

The CDR3: CASARGQGPNTEAFF. The CDR3 DNA reads TGCGCCAGCGCCCGTGGACAGGGGCCGAACACTGAAGCTTTCTTT. The rearrangement uses TRBV5-1 and TRBJ1-1; 9 bases line up with TRBD1. V shed 7 bases and J 1 base; nucleotides not matched to a gene: 8. There are 15 residues in the CDR3. Per germline, CDR1 SGHRS and CDR2 YFSETQ.

The chain joins TRBV5-4 to TRBJ2-7; tentatively, D is TRBD2 (6 bases). The CDR3 runs 13 residues. Germline loops: CDR1 SGHNT, CDR2 YYREEE (reference sequence). The V end lost 5 bases, the J end lost 2 bases, and 11 bases lay between the germline ends. The CDR3 reads CASRRDSTYEQYF. CDR3 nucleotides: TGTGCCAGCAGGCGGGACTCGACCTACGAGCAGTACTTC.

V is TRBV30 and J is TRBJ1-5; 8 bases align to TRBD1. This CDR3 contains 16 residues. The V segment lost 1 base and the J segment 6 bases; nucleotides outside the gene matches: 11. CDR1 is GTSNPN and CDR2 is SVGIG in the germline V gene (reference sequence). CDR3 DNA: TGTGCCTGGAGTGCAAGGTGGACAGGGCAAAGTCAGCCCCAGCATTTT. It encodes CAWSARWTGQSQPQHF.

The rearrangement links TRBV4-1 to TRBJ1-1, with D perhaps matching TRBD1 (6 bases). V lost 4 bases, J lost 1 base, and 13 bases lay in between. CDR3 size: 15 residues. CDR1 and CDR2 from the germline V gene are MGHRA and YSYEKL. CDR3 loop: CASSLETGPNTEAFF. DNA for the CDR3: TGCGCCAGCAGCCTCGAGACAGGCCCGAACACTGAAGCTTTCTTT.

The chain has TRBV28 and TRBJ1-5; no definite D call. V dropped 9 bases and J dropped 4 bases, with 16 bases sitting between them. Germline CDR1 reads MDHEN; CDR2 reads SYDVKM. CDR3 length: 14 residues. As DNA, the CDR3 is TGTGCCAGTGTAAGGGAGAATCGGAATCAGCCCCAGCATTTT. It translates to CASVRENRNQPQHF.

This clone has ten or more counts. The chain is built from TRBV6-5 and TRBJ2-7, with 7 bases fitting TRBD1. After removal of 2 bases from V and 6 bases from J, the junction contained 4 bases not matched to a gene. The CDR3 loop spans 13 amino acids. Germline values: CDR1 MNHEY, CDR2 SVGAGI. The CDR3 loop is CASSYNRGGEQYF. The CDR3 DNA follows: TGTGCCAGCAGTTACAACAGGGGTGGCGAGCAGTACTTC.

This chain connects TRBV5-4 to TRBJ2-1; the D gene is possibly TRBD2 (5 bases). The CDR3 sequence is 15 residues long. Trimming removed 5 bases from V and 1 base from J, with 13 bases in between. Germline lookup yields CDR1 SGHNT and CDR2 YYREEE (reference sequence). Written as DNA, the CDR3 is TGTGCCAGCAGATTCGCCCCGGGGTCCTACAATGAGCAGTTCTTC. Its translation: CASRFAPGSYNEQFF.

The rearrangement uses TRBV5-1 and TRBJ2-7; possible D gene TRBD1, 6 bases. V shed 4 bases and J shed 0 bases, with 8 bases lying between them. This CDR3 contains 13 residues. The V gene's germline CDR1 is SGHRS and CDR2 YFSETQ. This CDR3 reads CASSRDNSYEQYF. The CDR3 nucleotides are TGCGCCAGCAGCCGGGACAACTCCTACGAGCAGTACTTC.

The rearrangement joins TRBV6-1 to TRBJ2-2; tentative D call: TRBD1 (5 bases). Germline V CDR1 and CDR2: MNHNS, SASEGT. The CDR3 totals 17 residues. Trimming pared 4 bases from V and 1 base from J, leaving 16 bases between. CDR3 region: CASSALGREKNTGELFF. The CDR3, as DNA: TGTGCCAGCAGTGCGCTCGGCAGGGAAAAGAACACCGGGGAGCTGTTTTTT.

The gene calls are TRBV5-1 and TRBJ1-4, with TRBD1 as a possible D gene (6 bases). Germline loops: CDR1 SGHRS, CDR2 YFSETQ. The CDR3 length is 16 residues. The V end lost 4 bases, the J end lost 4 bases, and 17 bases lay between the germline ends. CDR3 nucleotides: TGCGCCAGCAGCCGCAGGACAGTTGGGGTTAATGAAAAACTGTTTTTT. Translated: CASSRRTVGVNEKLFF.

This chain connects TRBV11-1 to TRBJ1-2, with 12 bases fitting TRBD1. Germline assignment: CDR1 SGHAT and CDR2 FQDESV (reference sequence). Unmatched junction bases numbered 10, after V lost 4 bases and J lost 7 bases. The CDR3 runs to 16 residues. The CDR3 bases are TGTGCCAGCAGCTCTGAAACGGGACAGGGGGCCGGTGGCTACACCTTC. Encoded protein: CASSSETGQGAGGYTF.

The V gene is TRBV20-1, the J gene TRBJ2-3; no reliable D call. Trimming pared 1 base from V and 10 bases from J, leaving 9 bases between. The CDR3 is 11 amino acids. Per germline, CDR1 DFQATT and CDR2 SNEGSKA (reference sequence). Here the CDR3 DNA reads TGCAGTGCTAGAGTACTGCTCCCGCAGTATTTT. It encodes CSARVLLPQYF.